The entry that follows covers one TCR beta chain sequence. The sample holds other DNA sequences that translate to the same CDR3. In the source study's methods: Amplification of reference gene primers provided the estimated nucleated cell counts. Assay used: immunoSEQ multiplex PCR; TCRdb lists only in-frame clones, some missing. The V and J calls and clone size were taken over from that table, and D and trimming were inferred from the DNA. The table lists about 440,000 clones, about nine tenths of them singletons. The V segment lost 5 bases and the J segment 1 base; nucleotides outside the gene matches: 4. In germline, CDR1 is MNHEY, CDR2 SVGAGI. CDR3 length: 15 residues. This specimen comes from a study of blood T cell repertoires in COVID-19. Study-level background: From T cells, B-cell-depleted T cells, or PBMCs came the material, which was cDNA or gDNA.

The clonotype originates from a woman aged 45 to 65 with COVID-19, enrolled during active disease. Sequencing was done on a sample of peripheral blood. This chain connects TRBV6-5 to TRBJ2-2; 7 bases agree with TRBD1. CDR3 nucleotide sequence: TGTGCCAGCAGTCGGGGACAGCTGAACACCGGGGAGCTGTTTTTT. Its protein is CASSRGQLNTGELFF.